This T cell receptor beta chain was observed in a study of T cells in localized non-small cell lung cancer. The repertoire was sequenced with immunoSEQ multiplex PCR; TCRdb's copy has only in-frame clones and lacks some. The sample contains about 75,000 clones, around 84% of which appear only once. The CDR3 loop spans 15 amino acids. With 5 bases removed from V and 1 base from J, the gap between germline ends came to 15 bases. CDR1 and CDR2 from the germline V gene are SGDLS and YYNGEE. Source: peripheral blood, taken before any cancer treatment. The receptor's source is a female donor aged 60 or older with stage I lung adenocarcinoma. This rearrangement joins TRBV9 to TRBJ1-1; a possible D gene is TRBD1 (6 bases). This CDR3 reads CASSEFGTPNTEAFF. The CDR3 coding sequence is TGTGCCAGCAGTGAATTTGGGACACCGAACACTGAAGCTTTCTTT. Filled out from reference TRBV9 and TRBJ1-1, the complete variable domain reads DSGVTQTPKHLITATGQRVTLRCSPRSGDLSVYWYQQSLDQGLQFLIQYYNGEERAKGNILERFSAQQFPDLHSELNLSSLELGDSALYFCASSEFGTPNTEAFFGQGTRLTVV.